Presented here are 15 T cell receptor beta chains from one specimen sequenced in a study of cytomegalovirus exposure and HLA in healthy donors. 13 Jbeta primers and 60 Vbeta primers were used for the PCR. The method was immunoSEQ multiplex PCR; TCRdb's version includes in-frame clones alone and lacks a portion of them. This sample has approximately 59,000 clones, with approximately 67% found just once. Sequenced sample: PBMCs. These receptor sequences come from a man in his thirties or forties in good health and CMV-seronegative.

V and J are TRBV5-4 and TRBJ2-7; perhaps TRBD2 as D (7 bases). CDR3 length: 14 residues. Germline CDR1 SGHNT, CDR2 YYREEE (reference sequence). The ends were cut back, 0 bases at V and 3 bases at J, with 10 bases in the middle. CDR3 nucleotide sequence: TGTGCCAGCAGCTTGGAAGGGGGGGTCTACGAGCAGTACTTC. It translates to CASSLEGGVYEQYF.

V usage is TRBV2 and J usage is TRBJ1-5; a weak D match, TRBD1 (6 bases). The CDR3 contains 15 residues. The V and J ends lost 3 bases and 6 bases respectively, with 15 bases between them. Germline CDR1 reads SNHLY; CDR2 reads FYNNEI. The CDR3 region has the DNA TGTGCCAGCAGTGACGGGGCAGGGGCGATTCAGCCCCAGCATTTT. Translated, it gives CASSDGAGAIQPQHF.

For this clone: At one of its ends the junction is not consistent with the germline gene, which may arise from a read error. The chain is built from TRBV13 and TRBJ2-5; D possibly corresponds to TRBD2 (5 bases). Germline V lookup: CDR1 PRHDT, CDR2 FYEKMQ (reference sequence). CDR3 length: 12 residues. CDR3 sequence (DNA): TGTGCCAGCAGCTTAGTGATGGGAGCAGTCAACTTC. Amino acid sequence: CASSLVMGAVNF. The whole variable domain, filled in from reference TRBV13 and TRBJ2-5, reads AAGVIQSPRHLIKEKRETATLKCYPIPRHDTVYWYQQGPGQDPQFLISFYEKMQSDKGSIPDRFSAQQFSDYHSELNMSSLELGDSALYFCASSLVMGAVNFGPGTRLLVL.

V gene TRBV6-5 combines with J gene TRBJ2-3; possible D gene TRBD2, 7 bases. Germline V gene lookup returns CDR1 MNHEY and CDR2 SVGAGI. The CDR3 length is 14 residues. Trimming shortened V by 2 bases and J by 7 bases, and 13 bases separated the two germline ends. CDR3 amino acids: CASSYGGREYTQYF. The DNA of the CDR3 is TGTGCCAGCAGTTACGGGGGGCGGGAGTATACGCAGTATTTT.

V is TRBV2 and J is TRBJ1-2; D is undetermined. The germline V gene has CDR1 SNHLY and CDR2 FYNNEI. The CDR3 is made up of 12 amino acids. The ends were cut back, 2 bases at V and 5 bases at J, with 6 bases in the middle. For the CDR3, the DNA is TGTGCCAGCAGTGAACAGACATATGGCTACACCTTC. Translating it yields CASSEQTYGYTF.

V and J are TRBV4-1 and TRBJ1-4; D uncertain. Trimming stripped 0 bases from V and 5 bases from J, with 13 bases between. CDR3 size: 16 residues. Looked up from germline, CDR1 is MGHRA and CDR2 is YSYEKL. This CDR3 reads CASSQDHGVENEKLFF. CDR3 DNA sequence: TGCGCCAGCAGCCAAGATCACGGGGTTGAGAATGAAAAACTGTTTTTT.

The chain employs TRBV5-4 and TRBJ2-7, with 9 bases matching TRBD1. This CDR3 is 20 amino acids long. V was clipped by 1 base and J by 0 bases; unmatched bases: 17. Looked up from germline, CDR1 is SGHNT and CDR2 is YYREEE (reference sequence). The CDR3 DNA sequence: TGTGCCAGCAGCTTGCCCCTCCCGGGACAGGGAACTTCCTCCTCCTACGAGCAGTACTTC. Translating gives CASSLPLPGQGTSSSYEQYF.

This sequence joins TRBV6-1 and TRBJ1-2, with TRBD1 matching 8 bases. V lost 4 bases to trimming and J lost 1 base; unmatched junction nucleotides: 8. The germline V gene encodes CDR1 MNHNS and CDR2 SASEGT. The CDR3 length is 16 residues. Here the CDR3 reads CASSAPDREFNYGYTF. CDR3 nucleotide sequence: TGTGCCAGCAGTGCCCCGGACAGGGAATTTAACTATGGCTACACCTTC.

The chain links TRBV18 to TRBJ1-2, with 8 bases aligning to TRBD1. The CDR3 spans 14 residues. The germline gives CDR1 KGHSH, CDR2 LQKENI. Trimming cost V 5 bases and J 0 bases; bases outside gene matches: 2. The CDR3 coding sequence is TGTGCCAGCTCAGGACAGGGACCTAACTATGGCTACACCTTC. As protein: CASSGQGPNYGYTF.

The rearrangement joins TRBV11-2 to TRBJ1-4; no definite D call. Germline V gene sequence: CDR1 SGHAT, CDR2 FQNNGV. The CDR3 is made up of 16 amino acids. Trimming removed 4 bases at V and 3 bases at J, with 15 bases between. The CDR3 bases are TGTGCCAGCAGCTCAAGAATGCAGGCAGCTAATGAAAAACTGTTTTTT. Translated, it gives CASSSRMQAANEKLFF.

This clone was recorded a few times. The V call is TRBV7-7, the J call TRBJ2-5; D gene ambiguous. This CDR3 comprises 13 residues. Deletions cut 0 bases from V and 5 bases from J, with 7 bases between. In germline, CDR1 is SSHAT, CDR2 FNYEAQ (reference sequence). The chain's CDR3 is CASSLAQEETQYF. The CDR3 nucleotides are TGTGCCAGCAGCTTAGCGCAAGAGGAGACCCAGTACTTC.

This chain connects TRBV30 to TRBJ1-1; the match to TRBD1 covers 7 bases. The CDR3 loop spans 15 amino acids. CDR1 and CDR2 (germline): GTSNPN, SVGIG (reference sequence). Trimming at V came to 0 bases and at J to 5 bases, leaving 9 bases not matched to a gene. This CDR3 reads CAWSVWKTGLTEAFF. DNA of the CDR3: TGTGCCTGGAGTGTATGGAAGACAGGGTTAACTGAAGCTTTCTTT.

A note on this clone: One end of the junction varies from germline; a read error may be responsible. This sequence joins TRBV10-3 and TRBJ2-7; TRBD1 matches at 7 bases. The CDR3 sequence is 12 residues long. Germline-derived CDR1 and CDR2 are ENHRY and SYGVKD. The CDR3 sequence is CAISEMSGDSNF. CDR3 DNA sequence: TGTGCCATCAGTGAGATGAGTGGGGACAGTAACTTC.

The V call is TRBV4-1, the J call TRBJ2-7; the D is unclear. The CDR3 runs to 13 residues. Germline CDR1 and CDR2: MGHRA and YSYEKL. V lost 2 bases and J 3 bases, leaving 8 bases between the germline ends. The CDR3 protein is CASSQQRNYEQYF. DNA of the CDR3: TGCGCCAGCAGCCAACAGAGGAACTACGAGCAGTACTTC.

In its sample, this clone was seen a few times. J is TRBJ2-2 and V is TRBV7-9, with D possibly matching TRBD1 (5 bases). There are 15 residues in the CDR3. V lost 0 bases to trimming and J lost 8 bases, with 13 bases between them. Germline V CDR1 and CDR2: SEHNR, FQNEAQ (reference sequence). Written as DNA, the CDR3 is TGTGCCAGCAGCTTAGCGCAGGGTCGTACAGGGGAGCTGTTTTTT. Encoded protein: CASSLAQGRTGELFF.